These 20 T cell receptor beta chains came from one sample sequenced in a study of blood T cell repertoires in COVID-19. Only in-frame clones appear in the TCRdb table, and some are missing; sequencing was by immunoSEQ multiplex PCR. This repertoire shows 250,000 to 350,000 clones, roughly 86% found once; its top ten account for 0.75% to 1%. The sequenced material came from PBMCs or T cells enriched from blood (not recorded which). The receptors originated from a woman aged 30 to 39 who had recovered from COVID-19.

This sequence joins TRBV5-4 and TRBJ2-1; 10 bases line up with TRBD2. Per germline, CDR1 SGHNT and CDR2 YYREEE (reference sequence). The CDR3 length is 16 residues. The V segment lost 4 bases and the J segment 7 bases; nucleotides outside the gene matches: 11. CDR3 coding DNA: TGTGCCAGCAGCCCTGCCGTATCTAGCGGGAGAAATGAGCAGTTCTTC. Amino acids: CASSPAVSSGRNEQFF.

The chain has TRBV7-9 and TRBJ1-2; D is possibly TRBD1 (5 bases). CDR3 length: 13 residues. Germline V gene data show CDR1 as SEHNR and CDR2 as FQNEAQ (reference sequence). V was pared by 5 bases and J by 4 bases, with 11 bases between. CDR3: CASSPGGSYGYTF. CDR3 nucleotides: TGTGCCAGCAGCCCGGGGGGAAGCTATGGCTACACCTTC.

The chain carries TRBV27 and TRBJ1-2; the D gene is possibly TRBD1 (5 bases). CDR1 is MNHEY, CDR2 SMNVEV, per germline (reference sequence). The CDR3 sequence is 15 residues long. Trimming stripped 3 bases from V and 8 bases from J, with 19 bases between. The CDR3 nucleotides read TGTGCCAGCAGTTTTAGGTCAGGGCCATGGAGAGGCTACACCTTC. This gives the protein CASSFRSGPWRGYTF.

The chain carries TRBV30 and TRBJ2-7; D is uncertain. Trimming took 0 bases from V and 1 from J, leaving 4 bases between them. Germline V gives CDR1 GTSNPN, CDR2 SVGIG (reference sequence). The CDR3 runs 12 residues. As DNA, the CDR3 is TGTGCCTGGAGTGTGTCTTCCTACGAGCAGTACTTC. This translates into CAWSVSSYEQYF.

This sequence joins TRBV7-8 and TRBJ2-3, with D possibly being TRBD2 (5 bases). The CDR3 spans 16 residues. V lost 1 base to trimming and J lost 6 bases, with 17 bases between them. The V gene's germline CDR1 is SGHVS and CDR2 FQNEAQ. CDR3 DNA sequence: TGTGCCAGCAGCTTAGGGGCAGGAGGCGCTGGGGATACGCAGTATTTT. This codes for CASSLGAGGAGDTQYF.

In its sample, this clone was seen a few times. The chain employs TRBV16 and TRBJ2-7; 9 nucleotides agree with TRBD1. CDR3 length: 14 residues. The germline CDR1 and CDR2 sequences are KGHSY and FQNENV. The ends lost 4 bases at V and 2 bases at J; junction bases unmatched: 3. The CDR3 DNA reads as TGTGCCAGCAGCCCGGGACAGGGTCCCTACGAGCAGTACTTC. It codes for CASSPGQGPYEQYF.

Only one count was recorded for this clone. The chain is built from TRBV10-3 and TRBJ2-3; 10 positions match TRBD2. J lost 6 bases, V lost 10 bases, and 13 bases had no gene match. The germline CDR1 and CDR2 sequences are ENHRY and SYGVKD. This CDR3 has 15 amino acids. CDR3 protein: CATLGPSGGQDTQYF. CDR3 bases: TGTGCCACCTTAGGGCCTAGCGGGGGTCAGGATACGCAGTATTTT.

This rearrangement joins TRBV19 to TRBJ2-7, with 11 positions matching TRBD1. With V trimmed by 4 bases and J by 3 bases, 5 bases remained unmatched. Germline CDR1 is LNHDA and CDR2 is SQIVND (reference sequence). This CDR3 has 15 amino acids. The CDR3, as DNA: TGTGCCAGTAGTACCTCGGGACAGGGGGGCTACGAGCAGTACTTC. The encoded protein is CASSTSGQGGYEQYF.

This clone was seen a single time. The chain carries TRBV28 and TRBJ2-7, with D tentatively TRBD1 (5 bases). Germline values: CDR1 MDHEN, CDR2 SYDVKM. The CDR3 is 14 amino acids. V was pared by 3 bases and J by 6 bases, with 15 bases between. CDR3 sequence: CASSFSTYQGEQYF. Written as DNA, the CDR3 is TGTGCCAGCAGTTTTAGCACTTATCAGGGCGAGCAGTACTTC.

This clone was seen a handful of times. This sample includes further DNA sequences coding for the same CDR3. The CDR3 sequence is CASSSGQGYGYTF. The CDR3 DNA reads TGTGCCAGCAGCTCAGGACAGGGCTATGGCTACACCTTC. The genes are TRBV7-2 and TRBJ1-2, with 8 bases fitting TRBD1. The trim removed 4 bases at V and 4 bases at J, leaving 2 bases unmatched. The germline V gene has CDR1 SGHTA and CDR2 FQGNSA. This CDR3 comprises 13 residues.

CDR3 sequence reads: CASSPSGEGRNEQFF. As DNA, the CDR3 is TGTGCCAGCAGCCCTAGCGGGGAGGGCCGGAATGAGCAGTTCTTC. The chain couples TRBV7-3 to TRBJ2-1, with 9 positions matching TRBD2. Germline V gene data show CDR1 as SGHTA and CDR2 as FQGTGA. The CDR3 is 15 residues long. The V segment lost 5 bases and the J segment 7 bases; nucleotides outside the gene matches: 9.

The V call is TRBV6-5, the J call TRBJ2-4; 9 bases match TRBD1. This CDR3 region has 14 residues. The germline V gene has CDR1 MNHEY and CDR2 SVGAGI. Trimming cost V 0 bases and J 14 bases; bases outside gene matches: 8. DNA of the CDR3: TGTGCCAGCAGTTACTCGGGAAATGGACAGGGGAAGTACTTC. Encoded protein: CASSYSGNGQGKYF.

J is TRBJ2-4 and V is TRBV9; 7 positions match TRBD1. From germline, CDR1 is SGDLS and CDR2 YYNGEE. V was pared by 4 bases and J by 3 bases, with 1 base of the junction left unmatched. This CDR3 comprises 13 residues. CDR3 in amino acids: CASSRDSKNIQYF. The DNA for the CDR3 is TGTGCCAGCAGCCGGGACAGCAAAAACATTCAGTACTTC. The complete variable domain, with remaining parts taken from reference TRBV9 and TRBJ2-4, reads DSGVTQTPKHLITATGQRVTLRCSPRSGDLSVYWYQQSLDQGLQFLIQYYNGEERAKGNILERFSAQQFPDLHSELNLSSLELGDSALYFCASSRDSKNIQYFGAGTRLSVL.

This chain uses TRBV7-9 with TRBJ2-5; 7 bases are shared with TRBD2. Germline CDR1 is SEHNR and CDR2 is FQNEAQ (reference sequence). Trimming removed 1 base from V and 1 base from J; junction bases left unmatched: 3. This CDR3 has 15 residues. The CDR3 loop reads CASSLVSGAQETQYF. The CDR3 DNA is TGTGCCAGCAGCTTAGTGAGCGGGGCCCAAGAGACCCAGTACTTC. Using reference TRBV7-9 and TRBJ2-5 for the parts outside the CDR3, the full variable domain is DTGVSQNPRHKITKRGQNVTFRCDPISEHNRLYWYRQTLGQGPEFLTYFQNEAQLEKSRLLSDRFSAERPKGSFSTLEIQRTEQGDSAMYLCASSLVSGAQETQYFGPGTRLLVL.

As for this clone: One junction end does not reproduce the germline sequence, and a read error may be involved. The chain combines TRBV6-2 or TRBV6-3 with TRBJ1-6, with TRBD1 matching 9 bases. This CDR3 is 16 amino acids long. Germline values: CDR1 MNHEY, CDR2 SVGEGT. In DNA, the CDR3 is TGTGCCGGCAGTTACCCCCTCGGGACAGGGAATTCACCCCTCCACTTT. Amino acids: CAGSYPLGTGNSPLHF.

In DNA, the CDR3 is TGTGCCAGCGACCCCCAAGCGGAGCAGTTCTTC. Encoded protein: CASDPQAEQFF. The genes are TRBV7-3 and TRBJ2-1; no definite D call. Germline CDR1 and CDR2: SGHTA and FQGTGA. The CDR3 contains 11 residues. V was shortened by 8 bases and J by 10 bases, with 12 bases between the two germline ends.

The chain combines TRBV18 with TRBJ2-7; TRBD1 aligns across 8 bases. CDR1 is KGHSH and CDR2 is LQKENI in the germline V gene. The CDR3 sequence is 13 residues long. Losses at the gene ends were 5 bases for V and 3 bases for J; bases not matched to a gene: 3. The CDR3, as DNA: TGTGCCAGCTCAGGACAGGGTTTCTACGAGCAGTACTTC. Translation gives CASSGQGFYEQYF.

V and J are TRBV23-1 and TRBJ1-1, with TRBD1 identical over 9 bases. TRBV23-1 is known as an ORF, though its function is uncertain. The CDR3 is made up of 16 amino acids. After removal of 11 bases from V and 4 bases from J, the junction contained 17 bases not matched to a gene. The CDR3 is CAENTETGGKGTEAFF. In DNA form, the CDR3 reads TGCGCCGAAAATACCGAGACAGGGGGAAAGGGCACTGAAGCTTTCTTT.

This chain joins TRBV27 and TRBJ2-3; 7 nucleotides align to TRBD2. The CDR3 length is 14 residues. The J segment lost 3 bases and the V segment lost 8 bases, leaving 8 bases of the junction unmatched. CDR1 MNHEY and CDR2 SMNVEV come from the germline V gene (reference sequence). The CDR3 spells CASRDYRLTDTQYF. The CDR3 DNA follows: TGTGCCAGCCGGGACTACAGACTTACAGATACGCAGTATTTT.

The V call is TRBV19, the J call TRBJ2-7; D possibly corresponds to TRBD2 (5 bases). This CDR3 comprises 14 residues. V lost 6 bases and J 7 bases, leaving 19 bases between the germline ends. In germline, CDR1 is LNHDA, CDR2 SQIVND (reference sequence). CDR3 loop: CASRPIGELREQYF. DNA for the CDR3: TGTGCCAGTAGACCTATCGGGGAACTGCGGGAGCAGTACTTC.